This is a list of T cell receptor beta chains from one sample in a study of identical twins. Using its own MiXCR run on the 5' RACE reads, TCRdb lists one record per CDR3 protein. The sample has some 1,700,000 distinct CDR3 sequences, around 29% seen once. The sequencing sample was made of cord blood. These receptors were taken from a newborn girl in good health. The CDR3 runs from the conserved cysteine through the conserved F or W. D genes are given only for firm matches. A row's size may be missing; if present it is once, few, many or a size class.

v_gene	d_gene	abundance	j_gene	CDR3aa	CDR3nt
TRBV27	-	few	TRBJ1-2	CASSPRGKLNYGYTF	TGTGCCAGCAGTCCTCGCGGGAAACTTAACTATGGCTACACCTTC
TRBV12-3/TRBV12-4	TRBD1	-	TRBJ2-3	CASSSPGTGLTDTQYF	TGTGCCAGCAGTTCCCCCGGGACAGGGCTAACAGATACGCAGTATTTT
TRBV6-2/TRBV6-3	-	-	TRBJ1-5	CASSYNSRAGQPQHF	TGTGCCAGCAGTTACAATTCCAGGGCGGGCCAGCCCCAGCATTTT
TRBV7-8	TRBD1	few	TRBJ1-2	CASSLNRDRLYGYTF	TGTGCCAGCAGCCTGAACCGGGACAGGCTTTATGGCTACACCTTC
TRBV18	-	few	TRBJ2-3	CASSPLRAILTDTQYF	TGTGCCAGCTCACCGCTCAGGGCTATACTCACAGATACGCAGTATTTT
TRBV7-9	-	-	TRBJ2-3	CASSILPRGSTDTQYF	TGTGCCAGCAGCATACTTCCGCGGGGAAGCACAGATACGCAGTATTTT
TRBV4-1	TRBD2	few	TRBJ2-1	CASSPTSPTSGGPYNEQFF	TGCGCCAGCAGCCCAACGAGCCCGACTAGCGGGGGACCCTACAATGAGCAGTTCTTC
TRBV2	-	-	TRBJ2-4	CASSDPGYSDYF	TGTGCCAGCAGTGATCCCGGCTATAGCGACTACTTC
TRBV5-1	-	-	TRBJ2-7	CASSLTGPLSLRQQLKGFQEQYF	-
TRBV14	-	-	TRBJ2-7	CASGPHRTYEQYF	TGTGCCAGCGGCCCACATCGGACCTACGAGCAGTACTTC
TRBV3-1	TRBD2	-	TRBJ2-7	CASSQTLGGNEQYF	TGCGCCAGCAGCCAAACTTTGGGGGGGAATGAGCAGTACTTC
TRBV4-1	-	-	TRBJ2-1	CASSTIAIPYNEQFF	TGCGCCAGCAGTACAATAGCGATTCCCTACAATGAGCAGTTCTTC
TRBV27	TRBD2	-	TRBJ2-5	CASSFYGAREETQYF	TGTGCCAGCAGTTTCTACGGGGCGCGGGAGGAGACCCAGTACTTC
TRBV6-6	TRBD1	many	TRBJ1-5	CASSINRDSYQPQHF	TGTGCCAGCAGCATTAACCGGGACAGTTATCAGCCCCAGCATTTT
TRBV5-1	-	-	TRBJ2-7	CASSLAGTVTGATSYNEQYF	TGCGCCAGCAGCTTGGCCGGGACGGTTACGGGGGCGACCTCCTACAATGAGCAGTACTTC
TRBV29-1	TRBD1	many	TRBJ2-7	CSVGNGQGSYEQYF	TGCAGCGTCGGTAACGGACAGGGCTCCTACGAGCAGTACTTC
TRBV7-9	-	-	TRBJ1-5	CASSDSLVSNQPQHF	TGTGCCAGCAGCGATAGCCTAGTTAGCAATCAGCCCCAGCATTTT
TRBV11-2	-	-	TRBJ1-4	CASSLRPGDSEKLFF	TGTGCCAGCAGCTTACGGCCAGGGGATTCTGAAAAACTGTTTTTT
TRBV27	TRBD2	few	TRBJ2-7	CASRPTSGPPYEQYF	TGTGCCAGCCGGCCTACTAGCGGGCCCCCCTACGAGCAGTACTTC
TRBV20-1	-	-	TRBJ2-5	CSARPGGPSYNEQYF	TGCAGTGCTAGACCCGGGGGGCCTTCCTACAATGAGCAGTACTTC
TRBV7-9	TRBD1	-	TRBJ2-1	CASSYRGPIYNEQFF	TGTGCCAGCAGCTACAGGGGTCCCATCTACAATGAGCAGTTCTTC
TRBV12-3/TRBV12-4	TRBD2	-	TRBJ2-1	CASSVSGVWNEQFF	TGTGCCAGCAGTGTTAGCGGGGTATGGAATGAGCAGTTCTTC
TRBV12-3/TRBV12-4	-	-	TRBJ1-4	CASSSMGMRITTNEKLFF	TGTGCCAGCAGTTCGATGGGGATGCGCATTACAACTAATGAAAAACTGTTTTTT
TRBV20-1	-	few	TRBJ1-1	CSAQPVSAGTEAFF	TGCAGTGCCCAACCGGTGAGTGCGGGCACTGAAGCTTTCTTT
TRBV13	-	many	TRBJ1-2	CASSLSREAYGYTF	TGTGCCAGCAGCTTAAGCAGGGAGGCCTATGGCTACACCTTC
TRBV27	-	-	TRBJ1-5	CAGSLSTGGRPQHF	TGTGCCGGCAGTTTATCGACAGGCGGTAGGCCCCAGCATTTT
TRBV9	-	few	TRBJ1-6	CASSVGGPLWGSPLHF	TGTGCCAGCAGCGTAGGCGGACCTCTCTGGGGCTCACCCCTCCACTTT
TRBV3-1	-	-	TRBJ1-4	CASSQGLGGREKLFF	TGTGCCAGCAGCCAAGGGTTGGGGGGGCGTGAAAAACTGTTTTTT
TRBV30	-	-	TRBJ1-4	CAWSVGQREVEKLFF	TGTGCCTGGAGTGTAGGGCAGAGAGAAGTTGAAAAACTGTTTTTT
TRBV7-6	TRBD2	-	TRBJ2-3	CASSSQLAGLITDTQYF	TGTGCCAGCAGCTCCCAACTAGCGGGGTTGATCACAGATACGCAGTATTTT
TRBV29-1	-	few	TRBJ2-5	CSGGTARQETQYF	TGCAGTGGGGGGACAGCCCGCCAAGAGACCCAGTACTTC
TRBV28	-	few	TRBJ2-3	CASSLDTRTDTQYF	TGTGCCAGCAGTTTAGACACCCGCACAGATACGCAGTATTTT
TRBV27	-	once	TRBJ1-4	CASSSQTNEKLFF	TGTGCCAGCAGTTCCCAGACAAATGAAAAACTGTTTTTT
TRBV20-1	-	few	TRBJ2-3	CSAAPSAGTDTQYF	TGCAGTGCTGCCCCCAGTGCGGGCACAGATACGCAGTATTTT
TRBV29-1	-	few	TRBJ1-3	CSVGGGTTGNTIYF	TGCAGCGTTGGTGGGGGGACCACTGGAAACACCATATATTTT
TRBV5-1	TRBD1	-	TRBJ2-3	CASSPRGLGTDTQYF	TGCGCCAGCAGCCCAAGGGGGCTCGGGACAGATACGCAGTATTTT
TRBV7-2	-	-	TRBJ2-3	CASSVSLRLSDTQYF	TGTGCCAGCAGCGTTAGCCTGCGTTTGTCCGATACGCAGTATTTT